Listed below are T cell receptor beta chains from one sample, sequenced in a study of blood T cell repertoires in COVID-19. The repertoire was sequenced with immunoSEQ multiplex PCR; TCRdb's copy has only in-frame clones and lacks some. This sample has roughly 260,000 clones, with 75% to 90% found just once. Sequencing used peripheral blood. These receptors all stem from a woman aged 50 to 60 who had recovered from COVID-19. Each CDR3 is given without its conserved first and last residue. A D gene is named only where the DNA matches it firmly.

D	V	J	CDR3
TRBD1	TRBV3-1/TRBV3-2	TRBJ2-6	ASSPWDRGSGANVLT
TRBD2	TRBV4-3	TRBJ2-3	ASSQDRPSGLRTDTQY
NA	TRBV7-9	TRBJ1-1	ASSLLKSEAF
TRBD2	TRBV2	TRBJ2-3	ASSPPRGRGTDTQY
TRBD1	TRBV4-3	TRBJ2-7	ASSLRTGTYEQY
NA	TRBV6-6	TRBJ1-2	ASSQRTANYGYT
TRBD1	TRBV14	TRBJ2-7	ASSQARQGARYEQY
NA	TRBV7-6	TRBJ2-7	ASSLEDSYEQY
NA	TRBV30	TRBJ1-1	AWDPWGGTEAF
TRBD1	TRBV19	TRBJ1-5	ASSPGTDNQPQH
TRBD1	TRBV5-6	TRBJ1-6	ASSLEGQGASPLH
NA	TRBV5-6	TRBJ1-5	ASSLFRGGGNQPQH
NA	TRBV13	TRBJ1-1	ASSPGGATEAF
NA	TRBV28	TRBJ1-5	ASIQGVGLGQPQH
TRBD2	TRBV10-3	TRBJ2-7	AISGQSGRQGEQY
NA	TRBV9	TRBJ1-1	ASSDFRQGMNTEAF
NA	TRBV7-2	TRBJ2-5	ASSWSGAGETQY
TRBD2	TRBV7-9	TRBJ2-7	ASSPRLAGGRQYEQY
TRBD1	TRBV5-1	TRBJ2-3	ASSSWTGSDTQY
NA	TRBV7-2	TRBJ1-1	ASSRGRNTEAF
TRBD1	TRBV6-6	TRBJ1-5	ASRPKTGDGQPQH
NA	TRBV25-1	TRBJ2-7	ASSGQGYEQY
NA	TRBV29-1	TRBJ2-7	SVDDRPFSYEQY
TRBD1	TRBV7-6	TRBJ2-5	ASSLLPRDRVQETQY
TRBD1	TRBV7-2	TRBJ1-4	ASSLEQGGVRLF
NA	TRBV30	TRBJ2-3	AWSPLELSRTDTQY
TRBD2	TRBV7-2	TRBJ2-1	ASSLGRLAGLGEQF
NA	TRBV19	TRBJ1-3	ASSIQGSSSGNTIY
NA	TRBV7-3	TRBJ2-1	ASSLASPNEQF
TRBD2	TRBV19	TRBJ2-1	ASRQRGGPHEQF
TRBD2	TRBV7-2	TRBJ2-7	ASSSWTSGSSYEQY
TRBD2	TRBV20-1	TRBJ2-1	SASITSGYNEQF
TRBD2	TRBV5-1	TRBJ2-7	ASSPGLAGPYEQY
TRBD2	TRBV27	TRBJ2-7	ASRSHGGGSTYEQY
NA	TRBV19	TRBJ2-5	ASSGQSQETQY
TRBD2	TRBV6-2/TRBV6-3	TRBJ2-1	ASSSLQRGAGNEQF
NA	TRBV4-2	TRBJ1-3	ASSQSGLQGGNTIY
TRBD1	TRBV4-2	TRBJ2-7	ASRAGGSSYEQY
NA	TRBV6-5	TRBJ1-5	ASSPGARADQPQH
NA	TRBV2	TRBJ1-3	ASSRTAGNTIY
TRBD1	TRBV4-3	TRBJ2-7	ASSQEGQAYEQY
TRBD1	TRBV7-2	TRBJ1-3	ASSLAGGFGNTIY
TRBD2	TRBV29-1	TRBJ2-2	SVGGGRGGGELF
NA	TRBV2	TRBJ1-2	ASSQPTGHENYGYT
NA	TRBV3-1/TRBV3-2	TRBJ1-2	ASSQVPGTNYGYT
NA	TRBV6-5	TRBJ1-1	ASRAGWNTEAF
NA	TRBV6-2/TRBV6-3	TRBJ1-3	ASSYSILRVEEY
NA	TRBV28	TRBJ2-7	ASSTTGRGLYEQY
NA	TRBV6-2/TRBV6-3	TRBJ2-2	ASSYEGHQNANTGELF
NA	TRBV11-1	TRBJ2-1	ASSPPGNEQF